A selection of T cell receptor beta chains follows, all from one sample in a study of regulatory and conventional T cells in RAG deficiency. Profiling relied on immunoSEQ multiplex PCR, and the TCRdb table lists in-frame clones only, not all of them. The sample shows around 37,000 clones, around 91% of them seen only once. The data also belong to a second study, concerning regulatory T cells.

Source material: CD8+ T cells sorted from blood. These receptors originate from a human donor in good health. Both conserved end residues are part of each CDR3. The D gene is left open where the match is weak. Clone sizes are given selectively: once, few, many, or a class where the clone is expanded.

j_call d_call v_call clone_size cdr3_aa cdr3_nt
TRBJ1-5 . TRBV6-1 . CASSETGTYNQPQHF TGTGCCAGCAGTGAAACCGGGACGTACAATCAGCCCCAGCATTTT
TRBJ1-3 TRBD1 TRBV18 few CASSLGQGGNTIYF TGTGCCAGCTCACTCGGACAGGGTGGAAACACCATATATTTT
TRBJ2-7 TRBD1 TRBV7-8 . CASSRSDRDYEQYF TGTGCCAGCAGCCGCTCGGACAGGGACTACGAGCAGTACTTC
TRBJ2-3 . TRBV29-1 . CSVVPVGASTDTQYF TGCAGCGTTGTCCCGGTAGGGGCCAGCACAGATACGCAGTATTTT
TRBJ2-2 . TRBV7-2 . CASSLDSSLAGELFF TGTGCCAGCAGCTTAGACTCCTCCCTGGCCGGGGAGCTGTTTTTT
TRBJ2-7 . TRBV18 . CASSPQGGGGIYEQYF TGTGCCAGCTCACCCCAGGGGGGGGGAGGAATCTACGAGCAGTACTTC
TRBJ1-2 TRBD1 TRBV29-1 once CSAGGDYGYTF TGCAGCGCAGGGGGCGACTATGGCTACACCTTC
TRBJ1-1 . TRBV11-2 . CASSLGPELRNTEAFF TGTGCCAGCAGCTTAGGGCCGGAACTCCGGAACACTGAAGCTTTCTTT
TRBJ1-1 . TRBV2 . CASSEGTANTEAFF TGTGCCAGCAGTGAAGGGACAGCGAACACTGAAGCTTTCTTT
TRBJ2-7 TRBD1 TRBV6-1 . CASSEALGTGLGEQYF TGTGCCAGCAGTGAAGCGCTCGGGACAGGGCTTGGGGAGCAGTACTTC
TRBJ1-2 TRBD1 TRBV5-1 . CASSLEGTVYGYTF TGCGCCAGCAGCTTGGAGGGGACAGTCTATGGCTACACCTTC
TRBJ1-1 TRBD1 TRBV28 . CASSYRGVLTEAFF TGTGCCAGCTCATACAGGGGGGTGCTTACTGAAGCTTTCTTT
TRBJ2-5 . TRBV11-3 . CASSLQADETQYF TGTGCCAGCAGCCTCCAGGCTGATGAGACCCAGTACTTC
TRBJ2-7 . TRBV2 few CASRSETGLRYYEQYF TGTGCCAGCCGATCAGAGACAGGATTGAGATATTACGAGCAGTACTTC
TRBJ2-5 . TRBV20-1 . CSASYPETQYF TGCAGTGCTAGTTACCCGGAGACCCAGTACTTC
TRBJ2-1 . TRBV6-5 . CASSYSGYNEQFF TGTGCCAGCAGTTACTCCGGGTACAATGAGCAGTTCTTC
TRBJ2-7 TRBD2 TRBV5-6 . CASSLRTSKTYEQYF TGTGCCAGCAGCCTACGGACTAGCAAGACCTACGAGCAGTACTTC
TRBJ2-1 . TRBV5-8 . CASSLVFLEQFF TGTGCCAGCAGCTTAGTCTTTTTAGAGCAGTTCTTC
TRBJ1-2 TRBD1 TRBV18 once CASSGGQVQLDGYTF TGTGCCAGCTCAGGGGGACAGGTGCAATTAGATGGCTACACCTTC
TRBJ2-5 . TRBV28 . CASSPTRDTKRETQYF TGTGCCAGCAGTCCAACCCGGGACACCAAGCGAGAGACCCAGTACTTC
TRBJ2-1 . TRBV9 . CASSWQGGLNEQFF TGTGCCAGCAGCTGGCAGGGGGGTTTGAATGAGCAGTTCTTC
TRBJ2-1 . TRBV7-6 . CASSESLPEINDMQFF TGTGCCAGCAGCGAATCTCTTCCCGAAATAAATGACATGCAGTTCTTC